The rows below give T cell receptor beta chains drawn from one sample of a study of T cells in localized non-small cell lung cancer. Some clones are missing from TCRdb's copy, which holds only in-frame ones; the method was immunoSEQ multiplex PCR. The repertoire consists of 43,000 or so clones, with roughly 90% occurring once and the leading ten covering approximately 10%. The sequenced sample was PBMCs, obtained before any cancer treatment. The receptors derive from a woman between 35 and 70 years old with stage II lung adenocarcinoma. Both conserved end residues are part of each CDR3. A D gene is named only where the DNA matches it firmly. Clone size appears in some rows only: once, few, many, or a class for an expanded clone.

TRBV7-9	.	.	TRBJ1-2	CASSLALEGYPGYTF	TGTGCCAGCAGCTTAGCGTTGGAAGGGTACCCGGGCTACACCTTC
TRBV19	TRBD2	.	TRBJ2-7	CASKGGGAQLF	TGTGCCAGTAAGGGCGGGGGAGCGCAATTATTC
TRBV6-6	TRBD1	.	TRBJ2-6	CASRDSGNSGANVLTF	TGTGCCAGTCGGGACAGTGGAAACTCTGGGGCCAACGTCCTGACTTTC
TRBV19	.	.	TRBJ1-5	CASSQPPGTLKDMRNQPQHF	TGTGCCAGTAGCCAACCGCCCGGGACTTTAAAGGATATGCGCAATCAGCCCCAGCATTTT
TRBV19	.	once	TRBJ1-3	CASSMGLDSSGNTIYF	TGTGCCAGTAGTATGGGGCTGGACAGTTCCGGAAACACCATATATTTT
TRBV5-4	.	once	TRBJ1-3	CASTFSGGLSGNTIYF	TGTGCCAGCACCTTTAGTGGGGGGCTCTCTGGAAACACCATATATTTT
TRBV6-7	.	once	TRBJ1-2	CATTQPQVRPYGYTF	TGTGCCACCACCCAACCCCAGGTCAGACCCTATGGCTACACCTTC
TRBV5-1	.	.	TRBJ1-3	CASSLQGNTIYF	TGCGCCAGCAGTCTACAGGGAAACACCATATATTTT
TRBV7-7	.	.	TRBJ2-7	CASSKGPTYEQYF	TGTGCCAGCAGCAAGGGACCGACCTACGAGCAGTACTTC
TRBV7-2	.	once	TRBJ1-3	CASSIRTGSGNTIYF	TGTGCCAGCAGCATTAGGACGGGCTCTGGAAACACCATATATTTT
TRBV6-5	TRBD1	.	TRBJ1-4	CASSSSGQGGQKLFF	TGTGCCAGCAGTTCATCAGGACAGGGAGGACAAAAACTGTTTTTT
TRBV5-4	TRBD2	.	TRBJ2-3	CASSLGLRAGGRGGTQYF	TGTGCCAGCAGCTTGGGCCTCAGAGCGGGAGGGCGAGGGGGGACGCAGTATTTT
TRBV6-5	TRBD1	.	TRBJ2-7	CASSPGTGSYEQYF	TGTGCCAGCAGTCCTGGGACAGGCTCCTACGAGCAGTACTTC
TRBV28	.	.	TRBJ2-7	CASSPEGGVNEQYF	TGTGCCAGCAGCCCCGAGGGGGGAGTCAACGAGCAGTACTTC
TRBV6-1	.	.	TRBJ2-7	CASTPARNEQYF	TGTGCCAGCACCCCTGCTCGGAACGAGCAGTACTTC
TRBV11-1	TRBD1	.	TRBJ2-1	CASSPDRGHFNEQFF	TGTGCCAGCAGCCCAGACAGGGGGCACTTTAATGAGCAGTTCTTC
TRBV6-5	TRBD2	.	TRBJ2-1	CASSYLGRRYEQFF	TGTGCCAGCAGTTACCTCGGGAGGAGGTATGAGCAGTTCTTC
TRBV18	.	.	TRBJ2-1	CASSRQGYNEQFF	TGTGCCAGCTCACGCCAGGGTTACAATGAGCAGTTCTTC
TRBV7-6	.	.	TRBJ2-3	CASSLQDTQYF	TGTGCCAGCAGCTTACAGGATACGCAGTATTTT
TRBV25-1	TRBD2	.	TRBJ2-1	CASNPSGTYNEQFF	TGTGCCAGCAACCCTAGCGGAACCTACAATGAGCAGTTCTTC
TRBV5-1	TRBD1	.	TRBJ2-1	CASSFAGGNEQFF	TGCGCCAGCAGCTTTGCAGGGGGCAATGAGCAGTTCTTC
TRBV28	.	.	TRBJ1-6	CASSLPGPLAQRGSPLHF	TGTGCCAGCAGTCTCCCTGGTCCTTTAGCCCAAAGAGGTTCACCCCTCCACTTT
TRBV23-1	.	.	TRBJ1-4	CASSQSPIRGGFNEKLFF	TGCGCCAGCAGTCAATCACCTATAAGGGGGGGTTTTAATGAAAAACTGTTTTTT
TRBV28	TRBD1	.	TRBJ2-6	CASSSISVGGAAGANVLTF	TGTGCCAGCAGTTCAATTTCCGTAGGGGGCGCGGCTGGGGCCAACGTCCTGACTTTC
TRBV10-2	TRBD1	.	TRBJ1-1	CASSALMGTGTGDSNTEAFF	TGCGCCAGCAGTGCACTAATGGGGACCGGGACAGGGGATTCGAACACTGAAGCTTTCTTT
TRBV4-2	.	.	TRBJ1-2	CASSPPRENYYGYTF	TGTGCCAGCAGCCCACCTCGGGAGAACTACTATGGCTACACCTTC
TRBV4-1	.	.	TRBJ1-6	CASSQLPGEGGGSPLHF	TGCGCCAGCAGCCAACTTCCAGGGGAAGGGGGAGGATCACCCCTCCACTTT
TRBV7-2	.	.	TRBJ2-5	CASSLQETQYF	TGTGCCAGCAGCTTACAAGAGACCCAGTACTTC
TRBV19	TRBD1	.	TRBJ1-2	CASQGATNGYTF	TGTGCCAGTCAGGGGGCGACGAATGGCTACACCTTC
TRBV6-5	.	.	TRBJ2-5	CASAPGHRRTQYF	TGTGCCAGCGCCCCGGGACACCGGCGGACCCAGTACTTC
TRBV5-5	.	.	TRBJ2-7	CASSLEPATEQYF	TGTGCCAGCAGCTTGGAGCCGGCTACGGAACAGTACTTC
TRBV5-6	.	.	TRBJ2-3	CASSLIDTQYF	TGTGCCAGCAGCTTGATAGATACGCAGTATTTT
TRBV28	TRBD2	.	TRBJ2-1	CASSLVSGGVKVNEQFF	TGTGCCAGCAGTTTAGTTAGCGGGGGGGTCAAGGTAAATGAGCAGTTCTTC
TRBV5-4	TRBD1	.	TRBJ1-1	CASRSGTGTRNTEAFF	TGTGCCAGCAGGTCCGGGACAGGGACGCGGAACACTGAAGCTTTCTTT
TRBV19	.	.	TRBJ1-2	CASSIDPSGDYGYTF	TGTGCCAGTAGTATAGACCCCTCGGGGGACTATGGCTACACCTTC
TRBV2	TRBD2	.	TRBJ2-7	CASSALAGAHEQYF	TGTGCCAGCAGTGCACTAGCGGGAGCTCACGAGCAGTACTTC
TRBV7-6	.	.	TRBJ1-3	CASSSPENTIYF	TGTGCCAGCAGCTCCCCGGAGAACACCATATATTTT
TRBV5-8	.	once	TRBJ1-2	CASSLPPPDNYGYTF	TGTGCCAGCAGCTTACCCCCTCCCGATAACTATGGCTACACCTTC
TRBV6-1	.	.	TRBJ1-5	CASSAGDLSNQPQHF	TGTGCCAGCAGTGCAGGAGACCTTAGCAATCAGCCCCAGCATTTT
TRBV6-4	TRBD2	.	TRBJ2-6	CASSDNFGTSGLPSGANVLTF	TGTGCCAGCAGTGACAATTTCGGGACTAGCGGTTTACCATCTGGGGCCAACGTCCTGACTTTC
TRBV28	TRBD1	.	TRBJ1-1	CASSFAGQSEAFF	TGTGCCAGCAGCTTCGCGGGACAGTCTGAAGCTTTCTTT
TRBV18	.	.	TRBJ1-1	CASSRTDNTEAFF	TGTGCCAGCTCAAGGACAGACAACACTGAAGCTTTCTTT
TRBV19	.	.	TRBJ2-7	CASSISPGSYEQYF	TGTGCCAGTAGTATATCCCCAGGATCCTACGAGCAGTACTTC
TRBV19	.	.	TRBJ1-4	CASKQTTSNEKLFF	TGTGCCAGTAAACAGACCACATCTAATGAAAAACTGTTTTTT
TRBV7-6	TRBD2	.	TRBJ2-1	CASSPVAGGYNEQFF	TGTGCCAGCAGCCCCGTAGCGGGAGGTTACAATGAGCAGTTCTTC